This entry describes one TCR beta chain. What this receptor recognizes is not known. No much larger clone exists at a distance of one base, and base qualities are not known. According to the germline V gene (reference sequence), CDR1 reads SGHNT and CDR2 reads YYREEE. Relative to germline, V is 4 bases shorter and J is 6 bases shorter, with 17 bases between their ends. The CDR3, cysteine through phenylalanine, is 15 amino acids long. CDR3 DNA is the only sequence kept; it has 45 bases, read in frame from the first base. The time point label, as the study defines it: after trial treatment. Per the publication, the treatment or condition label means: LDRT plus nivolumab, ipilimumab, low-dose cyclophosphamide and aspirin (RACIN trial). The donors came from RACIN, which was a single-arm phase I dose-escalation trial that paired nivolumab and ipilimumab with aspirin, low-dose cyclophosphamide and low-dose radiotherapy. Patients were eligible if they had advanced solid tumors that were TIL-negative.

The data derive from a study of low-dose radiotherapy and immunotherapy resistance in tumors (dated by TCRdb to between 2021 and 2023). At the level of the whole study: In Cohort 1, 0.5 Gy per fraction was delivered every 2 weeks, and a total PTV dose of 6.5 Gy was prescribed. Every two weeks, patients got intravenous cyclophosphamide at 200 mg/m2, given one day ahead of each radiation and immunotherapy administration. Aspirin 300 mg was taken orally once daily by patients for four cycles, starting on cycle 1 day 1. Randomization of trial participants into treatment groups was not performed. Eight patients were included in the translational analysis, namely three from the first dose cohort plus the first five from the second dose cohort. For Cohort 2, the dose was 1 Gy per fraction given every two weeks, adding up to 13 Gy in total across 26 weeks. Patients were given nivolumab as a 240 mg flat dose every two weeks and ipilimumab at 1 mg/kg every six weeks, with both drugs delivered intravenously.

Sequencing used an Illumina HiSeq 2500. First-strand cDNA was synthesized with Superscript III and a set of TRAV- and TRBV-specific primers, covering both TCRalpha and TCRbeta chains. TCRs were amplified with Phusion for 20 PCR cycles, with a constant-region primer paired with the adapter attached to the V primers. The MessageAmp II aRNA Amplification Kit was used to amplify the isolated mRNA, with in vitro transcription run for roughly 15 hours at 37 degrees C. mRNA for TCR sequencing was isolated with the Dynabeads mRNA DIRECT Purification Kit. A second roughly 25-cycle Phusion PCR added indexed Illumina adapters, and products were purified with AMPure XP beads. The authors' pipeline ran thus. Custom Perl scripts were used to pool TCR sequences that encoded the same protein, to remove out-of-frame sequences, and to calculate the abundance of each clonotype. The analysis excluded TCR sequences that were supported by just one read. The metrics used to describe the repertoires included Shannon entropy, Gini index, clonality, richness, and the frequency of TCRs shared between repertoires. TCRdb redid the processing of the public reads, applying fastp at Q25 and MiXCR, and retained in-frame beta chains. Here each entry gathers all rows of one CDR3 protein and keeps the most common genes and DNA. V and J calls and clone size were set by TCRdb, not the authors. The table for this sample lists 75,000 to 95,000 distinct CDR3 sequences; 20% to 25% of them were counted only once. Clones ranked in the top ten supply 10% to 15% of the sample.

The receptor's source is a female donor with ovarian cancer. Sequenced here: PBMCs, sampled after low-dose radiotherapy plus immunotherapy. The chain was built from TRBV5-4 and TRBJ2-1, and possibly TRBD1, on 5 matching bases. The DNA sequence is given as TGTGCCAGCAGCCCCCCGAAGACAGCAGTCAATGAGCAGTTCTTC. It translates to CASSPPKTAVNEQFF.